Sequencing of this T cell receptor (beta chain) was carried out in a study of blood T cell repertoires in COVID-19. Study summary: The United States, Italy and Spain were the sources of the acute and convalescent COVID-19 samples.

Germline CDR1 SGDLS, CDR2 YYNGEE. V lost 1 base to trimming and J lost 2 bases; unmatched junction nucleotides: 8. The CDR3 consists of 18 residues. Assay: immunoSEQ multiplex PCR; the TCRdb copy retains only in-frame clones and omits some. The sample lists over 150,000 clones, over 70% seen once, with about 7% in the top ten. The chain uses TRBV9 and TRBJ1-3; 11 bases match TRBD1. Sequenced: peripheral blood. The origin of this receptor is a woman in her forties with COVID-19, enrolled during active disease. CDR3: CASSVLGQGALAGNTIYF. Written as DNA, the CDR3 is TGTGCCAGCAGCGTACTAGGACAGGGGGCCTTAGCTGGAAACACCATATATTTT.